This T cell receptor beta chain emerged from a study of human T cells and chemical hapten exposure. Study as a whole: Sensitization used 2% DPC on 2 cm by 2 cm upper inner arm skin. Upper back patch tests used 0.01% DPC, scored after 6 days. Across samples, TCR yields varied, mostly owing to small differences in pooled library volumes. Points from the study as a whole: The donors suffered from alopecia, so their immune response may not match that of healthy people.

TCRdb fed the RACE reads into MiXCR, producing one record per CDR3 protein. Of 300,000 to 350,000 distinct CDR3 sequences listed, around 7% are singletons. Ten or more counts support this clonotype. Its matching antigen is unknown. The CDR3 length is 13 residues. Germline values: CDR1 LGHDT, CDR2 YNNKEL (reference sequence). V dropped 1 base and J dropped 7 bases, with 8 bases sitting between them. Described time point: patch test 1, 2 weeks after DPC sensitization. Indicated treatment: therapeutic diphenylcyclopropenone sensitization with weekly scalp DPC. This chain joins TRBV3-1 and TRBJ2-1; D not certain. Sequencing was performed on whole blood, taken in connection with sensitization to the hapten diphenylcyclopropenone (DPC). The clonotype comes from a woman between 18 and 29 years old with alopecia areata. Some clones in this sample may be carry-over from other donors' samples. This chain's CDR3 is CASSQGRNNEQFF. CDR3 bases: TGTGCCAGCAGCCAAGGACGGAATAATGAGCAGTTCTTC.